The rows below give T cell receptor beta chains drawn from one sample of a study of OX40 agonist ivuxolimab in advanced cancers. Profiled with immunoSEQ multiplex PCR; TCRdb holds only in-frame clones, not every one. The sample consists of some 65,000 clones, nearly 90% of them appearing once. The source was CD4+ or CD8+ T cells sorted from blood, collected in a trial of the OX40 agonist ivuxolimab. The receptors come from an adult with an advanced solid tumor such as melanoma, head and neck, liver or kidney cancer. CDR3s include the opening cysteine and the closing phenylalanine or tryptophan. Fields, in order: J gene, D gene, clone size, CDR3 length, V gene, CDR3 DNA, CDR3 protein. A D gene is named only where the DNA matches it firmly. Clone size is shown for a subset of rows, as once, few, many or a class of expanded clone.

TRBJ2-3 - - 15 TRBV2 TGTGCCAGCGCAGATGTAGGGGTCACCGCAGATACGCAGTATTTT CASADVGVTADTQYF
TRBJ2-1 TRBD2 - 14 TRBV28 TGTGCCAGCAGTTTACCAGCGGGGGACAATGAGCAGTTCTTC CASSLPAGDNEQFF
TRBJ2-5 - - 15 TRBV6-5 TGTGCCAGCAGTTACTCGCAGCCCCTTGGAGAGACCCAGTACTTC CASSYSQPLGETQYF
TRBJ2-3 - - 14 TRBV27 TGTGCCAGCGGAAATCAGCACCCCACAGATACGCAGTATTTT CASGNQHPTDTQYF
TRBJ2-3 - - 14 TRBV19 TGTGCCAGTAGTATTGTGGGGAACACAGATACGCAGTATTTT CASSIVGNTDTQYF
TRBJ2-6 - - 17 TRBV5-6 TGTGCCAGCAGCCAATGGACAGAACTGTCTGGGGCCAACGTCCTGACTTTC CASSQWTELSGANVLTF
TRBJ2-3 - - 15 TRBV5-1 TGCGCCAGCAGCTTTGTTCCTCTAGGCACAGATACGCAGTATTTT CASSFVPLGTDTQYF
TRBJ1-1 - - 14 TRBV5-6 TGTGCCAGCAGCTTGGAAGCGAGTTCCACTGAAGCTTTCTTT CASSLEASSTEAFF
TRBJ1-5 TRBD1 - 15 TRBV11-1 TGTGCCAGCAGCTCTCCAGACAGGGATAATCAGCCCCAGCATTTT CASSSPDRDNQPQHF
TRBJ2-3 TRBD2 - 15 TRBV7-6 TGTGCCAGCAGCCCTTGGGAGGGGATGACAGATACGCAGTATTTT CASSPWEGMTDTQYF
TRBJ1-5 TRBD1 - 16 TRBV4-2 TGTGCCAGCAGCCAGCCGGGACAGGGGGCAGATCAGCCCCAGCATTTT CASSQPGQGADQPQHF
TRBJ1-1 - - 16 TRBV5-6 TGTGCCAGCAGCTTTAGGGGGGCGGGGAAGAACACTGAAGCTTTCTTT CASSFRGAGKNTEAFF
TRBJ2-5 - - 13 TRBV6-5 TGTGCCAGCGCCACACCGTACCAAGAGACCCAGTACTTC CASATPYQETQYF
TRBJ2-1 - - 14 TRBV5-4 TGTGCCAGCAGCCCCCGTACTTCCTACAATGAGCAGTTCTTC CASSPRTSYNEQFF
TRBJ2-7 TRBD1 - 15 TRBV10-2 TGCGCCAGCAGTGCGCCTCCGGGACAGGGCTACGAGCAGTACTTC CASSAPPGQGYEQYF
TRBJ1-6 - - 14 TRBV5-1 TGCGCCAGCAGCTTGGGTCCCGGCCATTCACCCCTCCACTTT CASSLGPGHSPLHF
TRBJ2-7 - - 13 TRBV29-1 TGCAGCGTTGAAGGAGACACACCCTACGAGCAGTACTTC CSVEGDTPYEQYF
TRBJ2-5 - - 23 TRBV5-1 TGCGCCAGCGCGATATTTGGGACACCAGCCCTTAGTACCAAGGGGGGTCGGCAAGAGACCCAGTACTTC CASAIFGTPALSTKGGRQETQYF
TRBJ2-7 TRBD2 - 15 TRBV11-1 TGTGCCAGCAGCTTAGCGGCTAGCGGGACCTACGAGCAGTACTTC CASSLAASGTYEQYF
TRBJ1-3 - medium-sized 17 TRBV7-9 TGTGCCAGCAGTCACCGGGCGAGGGGGTATTCTGGAAACACCATATATTTT CASSHRARGYSGNTIYF
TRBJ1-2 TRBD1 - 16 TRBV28 TGTGCCAGCAGTTTAAGTCTGGACAGGGGGATGGGTGGCTACACCTTC CASSLSLDRGMGGYTF
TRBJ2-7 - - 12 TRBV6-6 TGTGCCAGCAGACACCAAACCTACGAGCAGTACTTC CASRHQTYEQYF
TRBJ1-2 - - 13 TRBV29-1 TGCAGCGTTGTTTTGGCAGAGAACTATGGCTACACCTTC CSVVLAENYGYTF
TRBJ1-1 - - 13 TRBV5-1 TGCGCCAGCAGCAAACAGGAGGGGACTGAAGCTTTCTTT CASSKQEGTEAFF
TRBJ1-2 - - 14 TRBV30 TGTGCCTGGAGAAGGATTAACCCCCAGTATGGCTACACCTTC CAWRRINPQYGYTF
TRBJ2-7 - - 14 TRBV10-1 TGCGCCAGCAGTGGGAGACAGGATTCCTACGAGCAGTACTTC CASSGRQDSYEQYF